This TCR beta chain comes out of a study of cytomegalovirus exposure and HLA in healthy donors. Study-level points and caveats: An apparent linkage of common viral pathogens to several of the most significant clusters emerged in a later analysis. The authors confirmed in vitro that a few CMV-associated chains were specific for CMV antigens. V- and J-gene trimming in TCR beta was tied to a missense DCLRE1C variant by an analysis performed later.

On this clone: Its matching antigen is unknown.

PCR used 60 Vbeta primers and 13 Jbeta primers. Profiling relied on immunoSEQ multiplex PCR, and the TCRdb table lists in-frame clones only, not all of them. Here the sample spans around 150,000 clones, around nine tenths being singletons. Material: PBMCs. This receptor was obtained from a woman aged 30 to 39 in good health and CMV-seronegative.

The DNA of the CDR3 is TGCGCCAGCAGAAGAGACAGTTCATCACCCCTCCACTTT. Amino acids: CASRRDSSSPLHF. V and J are TRBV5-1 and TRBJ1-6; TRBD1 is a possible D gene (5 bases). Deletions cut 5 bases from V and 10 bases from J, with 13 bases between. The CDR3 loop spans 13 amino acids. The V gene's germline CDR1 is SGHRS and CDR2 YFSETQ.